Listed here are 18 T cell receptor beta chains from one sample, sequenced in a study of shared clonotypes between healthy human individuals. TCRdb keeps only in-frame clones here, not all; method: immunoSEQ multiplex PCR. This sample has around 1.5 million clones, with 95% to 99% found just once. Sequencing was done on a sample of naive CD4+ T cells sorted from blood. Indicated subset: CD45RA+ positively selected. The receptors here all came from a man aged 30 to 45 in good health.

V and J are TRBV5-1 and TRBJ2-5; either TRBD1 or TRBD2 may supply D (5 bases each). V lost 4 bases, J lost 0 bases, and 13 bases lay in between. CDR3 length: 15 residues. Germline values: CDR1 SGHRS, CDR2 YFSETQ. The CDR3 here is CASSGTGAYQETQYF. The CDR3 nucleotides read TGCGCCAGCAGCGGGACCGGGGCGTACCAAGAGACCCAGTACTTC.

V gene TRBV7-3 combines with J gene TRBJ2-2; TRBD2 agrees at 8 bases. The CDR3 extends over 16 amino acids. Per the germline V gene, CDR1 is SGHTA and CDR2 is FQGTGA. Losses at the gene ends were 5 bases for V and 2 bases for J; bases not matched to a gene: 7. The CDR3 here is CASSRSSGSNTGELFF. The CDR3 DNA follows: TGTGCCAGCAGCCGATCGAGCGGGAGCAACACCGGGGAGCTGTTTTTT.

The gene calls are TRBV11-2 and TRBJ1-2; possible D gene TRBD1, 5 bases. Germline V lookup: CDR1 SGHAT, CDR2 FQNNGV. Trimming left V 7 bases short and J 5 bases short, with 20 bases between. CDR3 length equals 15 residues. For the CDR3, the DNA is TGTGCCAGCACCCCCCTCGGGGCGATTGGATATGGCTACACCTTC. This codes for CASTPLGAIGYGYTF.

This sequence joins TRBV5-4 and TRBJ1-4; tentative D call: TRBD1 (5 bases). CDR3 length: 16 amino acids. CDR1 is SGHNT and CDR2 is YYREEE in the germline V gene (reference sequence). V was pared by 0 bases and J by 8 bases, with 17 bases between. The CDR3, as DNA: TGTGCCAGCAGCTTGGAGGGAGACAGTATTGGAGAAAAACTGTTTTTT. Protein: CASSLEGDSIGEKLFF.

Turning to this clone: The same CDR3 also results from other DNA sequences found in this sample. J is TRBJ1-4 and V is TRBV5-1, with a tentative D call TRBD1 (5 bases). The germline CDR1 and CDR2 sequences are SGHRS and YFSETQ. Trimming took 2 bases from V and 4 from J, leaving 9 bases between them. This CDR3 comprises 14 residues. DNA for the CDR3: TGCGCCAGCAGCTTCGGGCAGGGTAATGAAAAACTGTTTTTT. It is translated as CASSFGQGNEKLFF.

This chain links TRBV19 with TRBJ2-1; D remains ambiguous. The germline V gene has CDR1 LNHDA and CDR2 SQIVND (reference sequence). There are 13 residues in the CDR3. Between the trimmed V and J ends, which lost 4 bases and 3 bases, there was a span of 7 bases. The DNA for the CDR3 is TGTGCCAGTAGTACTGCCCGCTACAATGAGCAGTTCTTC. Encoded protein: CASSTARYNEQFF. Combining the CDR3 with reference TRBV19 and TRBJ2-1 gives the whole variable domain DGGITQSPKYLFRKEGQNVTLSCEQNLNHDAMYWYRQDPGQGLRLIYYSQIVNDFQKGDIAEGYSVSREKKESFPLTVTSAQKNPTAFYLCASSTARYNEQFFGPGTRLTVL.

The CDR3 sequence: CASSLLSRSYEQYF. In DNA, the CDR3 is TGTGCCAGCAGTTTATTATCGCGCTCCTACGAGCAGTACTTC. The chain uses TRBV27 and TRBJ2-7; no firm D call. V was clipped by 1 base and J by 0 bases, with 7 bases between them. The length of the CDR3 is 14 residues. Germline CDR1 MNHEY, CDR2 SMNVEV (reference sequence).

The chain carries TRBV7-9 and TRBJ2-7; the D gene could be TRBD1 or TRBD2 (5 bases each). Germline loops: CDR1 SEHNR, CDR2 FQNEAQ (reference sequence). There are 16 residues in the CDR3. The V and J ends lost 3 bases and 2 bases respectively, with 17 bases between them. The CDR3 loop is CASSFIVGPSPYEQYF. The CDR3 coding sequence is TGTGCCAGCAGCTTCATTGTGGGACCATCCCCCTACGAGCAGTACTTC.

In this sample, this clone turned up once. The chain joins TRBV20-1 to TRBJ2-1; the match to TRBD2 covers 8 bases. The V gene end was trimmed by 5 bases and the J gene end by 16 bases; junction bases not matched to a gene: 10. The CDR3 has 11 residues. Germline V lookup: CDR1 DFQATT, CDR2 SNEGSKA (reference sequence). The CDR3 DNA reads TGCAGTGCTTCTTCAAGCGGGAGCGGTTTCTTC. Translated: CSASSSGSGFF.

The chain has TRBV11-2 and TRBJ2-7, with 10 bases identical to TRBD2. The J segment lost 9 bases and the V segment lost 6 bases, leaving 11 bases of the junction unmatched. This CDR3 spans 14 amino acids. Per germline, CDR1 SGHAT and CDR2 FQNNGV. In DNA, the CDR3 is TGTGCCAGCAGGGCACTAGCGGGACCCCATTTGCAGTACTTC. This sequence encodes CASRALAGPHLQYF.

Remarks on this clone: The identical CDR3 is also encoded by other nucleotide sequences in the sample. This rearrangement joins TRBV6-1 to TRBJ2-1, with D unresolved. This CDR3 contains 13 residues. Looked up from germline, CDR1 is MNHNS and CDR2 is SASEGT. V shed 3 bases and J shed 4 bases, with 7 bases lying between them. The CDR3 is CASSDRRYNEQFF. CDR3 DNA sequence: TGTGCCAGCAGTGACCGGCGGTACAATGAGCAGTTCTTC.

For the CDR3, the DNA is TGTGCGGGGTCCGGGACAGACGGAAACACCATATATTTT. It yields the protein CAGSGTDGNTIYF. The chain employs TRBV18 and TRBJ1-3; 7 positions match TRBD1. This CDR3 is built from 13 residues. CDR1 is KGHSH, CDR2 LQKENI, per germline. Supplemented by reference TRBV18 and TRBJ1-3, the full variable domain reads NAGVMQNPRHLVRRRGQEARLRCSPMKGHSHVYWYRQLPEEGLKFMVYLQKENIIDESGMPKERFSAEFPKEGPSILRIQQVVRGDSAAYFCAGSGTDGNTIYFGEGSWLTVV.

This chain uses TRBV9 with TRBJ1-2; D may be TRBD1 (5 bases). From germline, CDR1 is SGDLS and CDR2 YYNGEE. The CDR3 consists of 14 residues. The V end lost 4 bases, the J end lost 3 bases, and 13 bases lay between the germline ends. CDR3 sequence: CASSLEGTYYGYTF. CDR3 in DNA: TGTGCCAGCAGCTTAGAGGGGACCTACTATGGCTACACCTTC.

The chain recombines TRBV10-3 with TRBJ1-5; D may be TRBD1 (5 bases). V lost 0 bases to trimming and J lost 3 bases, with 9 bases between them. Germline CDR1 and CDR2: ENHRY and SYGVKD. This CDR3 comprises 15 residues. CDR3: CAISESGGDNQPQHF. The CDR3 DNA follows: TGTGCCATCAGTGAGTCGGGGGGGGACAATCAGCCCCAGCATTTT.

The chain uses TRBV19 and TRBJ1-5; no firm D call. This CDR3 comprises 19 residues. The V gene lost 6 bases and the J gene lost 4 bases, with 28 bases spanning the gap. From germline, CDR1 is LNHDA and CDR2 SQIVND (reference sequence). CDR3 in amino acids: CASSSQVGVGRLRNQPQHF. The CDR3, as DNA: TGTGCCAGTAGCTCCCAGGTTGGGGTGGGCAGACTGCGTAATCAGCCCCAGCATTTT.

The CDR3 protein is CASSLPGQGRYNEQFF. For the CDR3, the DNA is TGTGCCAGCAGCTTGCCCGGACAGGGGCGGTACAATGAGCAGTTCTTC. J is TRBJ2-1 and V is TRBV5-4, with 9 bases identical to TRBD1. With V trimmed by 1 base and J by 4 bases, 6 bases remained unmatched. Germline CDR1 is SGHNT and CDR2 is YYREEE (reference sequence). The CDR3 covers 16 residues.

As concerns this clone: This same CDR3 is encoded by further DNA sequences in the sample. V and J are TRBV5-1 and TRBJ2-7; a possible D gene is TRBD1 (5 bases). The CDR3 extends over 13 amino acids. CDR1 and CDR2 (germline): SGHRS, YFSETQ. V lost 4 bases and J 4 bases, leaving 12 bases between the germline ends. CDR3 region: CASSPGQPYEQYF. In DNA, the CDR3 is TGCGCCAGCAGCCCCGGACAACCATACGAGCAGTACTTC.

This clone was counted a single time. Other DNA sequences within the sample encode an identical CDR3. The genes are TRBV2 and TRBJ1-1; no firm D call. The CDR3 is made up of 13 amino acids. Germline CDR1 is SNHLY and CDR2 is FYNNEI. The V end was cut by 1 base, the J end by 1 base, with 4 bases between. The CDR3 loop is CASSEGANTEAFF. The CDR3 bases are TGTGCCAGCAGTGAAGGGGCGAACACTGAAGCTTTCTTT.